These T cell receptor beta chains were read from a single sample in a study of beta chain features in type 1 diabetes. Repertoires were generated with immunoSEQ multiplex PCR, while TCRdb's copy carries only in-frame clones and drops some. The sample consists of 15,000 to 19,000 clones, 40% to 45% of them appearing once. The specimen was stem cell memory CD4+ T cells from blood. The receptor set was obtained from a woman between 40 and 50 years old in good health. Both conserved end residues are part of each CDR3. A row's size may be missing; if present it is once, few, many or a size class.

TRBJ2-1	-	TRBV5-4	CASSLGGTGLGEQFF
TRBJ2-2	few	TRBV5-1	CASSLGRGSNTGELFF
TRBJ2-7	few	TRBV6-1	CASRGQGLSYEQYF
TRBJ2-5	-	TRBV18	CASSVRPSGGTETQYF
TRBJ2-7	few	TRBV9	CASSVAFGGTQQYF
TRBJ2-7	few	TRBV5-1	CASSLATGEYEQYF
TRBJ1-1	once	TRBV9	CASSAGTGHTEAFF
TRBJ1-1	few	TRBV2	CASSGLTMNTEAFF
TRBJ1-4	-	TRBV7-8	CASSFRIDRVNEKLFF
TRBJ1-6	few	TRBV7-2	CASSSGRVLHF
TRBJ2-7	-	TRBV10-3	CAISPGTRSITEMEQYF
TRBJ2-5	-	TRBV7-8	CASSLLVTETQYF
TRBJ2-2	-	TRBV23-1	CASSQPPPGLDTGELFF
TRBJ2-5	-	TRBV7-9	CASSLSGEETQYF
TRBJ2-2	-	TRBV4-3	CASSQGFRGRTGELFF
TRBJ1-2	few	TRBV2	CASRWLQRDGYTF
TRBJ2-5	few	TRBV19	CASSLTVSGGSGETQYF
TRBJ1-1	few	TRBV7-2	CASSFLIGTEAFF
TRBJ2-5	once	TRBV6-5	CASSYSMGEGQETQYF
TRBJ1-5	-	TRBV7-9	CASSTDRPGQPQHF
TRBJ2-1	few	TRBV5-4	CASSLSGGAPYNEQFF
TRBJ2-1	-	TRBV18	CASSPPHFNNEQFF
TRBJ2-2	-	TRBV7-9	CASRRTGAKDTGELFF
TRBJ2-1	few	TRBV5-1	CASSLSRDGEQFF
TRBJ2-1	-	TRBV5-1	CASSLTATGPGEQFF
TRBJ1-2	once	TRBV4-2	CASSQAQGEGHYGYTF
TRBJ2-1	few	TRBV10-3	CAISEGLGSAGRNEQFF
TRBJ2-7	-	TRBV2	CASLLVVTYEQYF
TRBJ2-7	-	TRBV6-5	CASSPLQGHPSEQYF
TRBJ1-3	few	TRBV9	CASSVEMSASSGNTIYF
TRBJ2-3	-	TRBV11-2	CASKSLAGADTQYF
TRBJ1-1	few	TRBV19	CASKELRGNTEAFF
TRBJ2-1	-	TRBV5-1	CASSAAGNEQFF
TRBJ1-1	-	TRBV18	CASSQNTEAFF
-	-	TRBV2	CASSFARLAGVSYEQYF
TRBJ2-7	-	TRBV7-2	CASSPREGVSYEQYF
TRBJ2-7	-	TRBV12-5	CASGLLQDSQQYF
TRBJ2-2	-	TRBV27	CASSSGVAVTGELFF
TRBJ1-1	-	TRBV25-1	CASRTLLENTEAFF
TRBJ2-1	-	TRBV10-3	CAISESGTGISSYNEQFF
TRBJ2-3	-	TRBV10-2	CASIISSTDTQYF
TRBJ2-3	few	TRBV5-1	CASSPRELDTQYF
TRBJ2-5	-	TRBV15	CATSRSGTSGEETQYF
TRBJ1-2	few	TRBV10-3	CAISESRTAQPDNYGYTF
TRBJ1-6	medium-sized	TRBV7-2	CASSLVAFSPLHF
TRBJ1-5	-	TRBV5-5	CASSGRTGAQPQHF
TRBJ1-2	-	TRBV5-5	CASSLGAGFDYGYTF
TRBJ1-2	-	TRBV18	CASSPRERGTGVTNYGYTF
TRBJ2-7	once	TRBV11-2	CASSPSIGQGISYEQYF